The clone carrying this T cell receptor beta chain was counted ten times or more. Its antigen is as yet unknown. This sample is drawn from a study of early T cells in non-severe SARS-CoV-2 infection. Study background: Unsorted whole blood bulk RNA was sequenced, with unpaired chains. Whole-study findings and limits: Missing private and CD4 specificities, VDJdb matching favored anti-spike CD8 responses.

cDNA molecules, individually, were tagged with unique molecular identifiers. TCRdb independently ran MiXCR on the 5' RACE reads; one entry per CDR3 protein. The table lists about 42,000 distinct CDR3 sequences, approximately 5.9% of them singletons. V shed 4 bases and J 3 bases; nucleotides not matched to a gene: 5. The CDR3 totals 15 residues. In germline, CDR1 is LNHDA, CDR2 SQIVND (reference sequence). This clonotype was obtained from an adult who was a healthcare worker with PCR-confirmed SARS-CoV-2 infection or an uninfected control (not recorded which). V usage is TRBV19 and J usage is TRBJ2-3, with 9 bases that match TRBD2. This specimen consisted of whole blood, obtained at baseline. The CDR3 region is CASSTGSGGTDTQYF. The CDR3 DNA sequence: TGTGCCAGTAGTACCGGTAGCGGGGGAACAGATACGCAGTATTTT.